This T cell receptor (beta chain) was sequenced during a study of T cell responses to AZD1222 COVID-19 vaccine. Here immunoSEQ multiplex PCR was the method, and the copy in TCRdb shows in-frame clones only, minus some. Of 200,000 to 250,000 clones listed, approximately 94% are singletons. The length of the CDR3 is 15 residues. Germline values: CDR1 LNHNV, CDR2 YYDKDF (reference sequence). The ends lost 4 bases at V and 5 bases at J; junction bases unmatched: 6. The clonotype was recovered from an adult who received the MenACWY meningococcal vaccine as a control. Sequenced here: peripheral blood, sampled 28 days after the second dose of the MenACWY control vaccine. The chain uses TRBV15 and TRBJ1-4, with 8 bases that match TRBD1. The CDR3 is CATSNQQGVNEKLFF. The CDR3, as DNA: TGTGCCACCAGCAACCAACAGGGGGTGAATGAAAAACTGTTTTTT.